A single sample is the source of the 5 T cell receptor beta chains below, sequenced in a study of blood T cell repertoires in COVID-19. Produced via immunoSEQ multiplex PCR; TCRdb's table is partial and in-frame only. The sample consists of 150,000 to 200,000 clones, roughly 73% of them appearing once. Sequencing was done on a sample of peripheral blood. The receptors stem from an elderly woman with active or convalescent COVID-19.

V and J are TRBV7-6 and TRBJ2-7; D possibly corresponds to TRBD2 (5 bases). In germline, CDR1 is SGHVS, CDR2 FNYEAQ. The CDR3 has 15 residues. V was shortened by 0 bases and J by 0 bases, with 9 bases between the two germline ends. The CDR3 nucleotides read TGTGCCAGCAGCTTAGCGCTGGGGAGCTCCTACGAGCAGTACTTC. It codes for CASSLALGSSYEQYF. Drawing the rest from reference TRBV7-6 and TRBJ2-7, the complete variable domain is GAGVSQSPRYKVTKRGQDVALRCDPISGHVSLYWYRQALGQGPEFLTYFNYEAQQDKSGLPNDRFSAERPEGSISTLTIQRTEQRDSAMYRCASSLALGSSYEQYFGPGTRLTVT.

The chain's CDR3 is CSAGLNTGELFF. The CDR3 DNA reads as TGCAGCGCAGGACTTAACACCGGGGAGCTGTTTTTT. The V gene is TRBV29-1, the J gene TRBJ2-2; tentatively, D is TRBD2 (5 bases). Germline V lookup: CDR1 SQVTM, CDR2 ANQGSEA. This CDR3 has 12 residues. V lost 7 bases to trimming and J lost 2 bases, with 8 bases between them.

The CDR3 here is CASSPRRAAGELTDTQYF. CDR3 in DNA: TGTGCCAGCAGCCCGCGGAGGGCAGCGGGGGAATTGACAGATACGCAGTATTTT. The rearrangement links TRBV7-9 to TRBJ2-3, with TRBD2 identical over 8 bases. V gave up 5 bases and J gave up 3 bases; unmatched junction bases: 16. Germline CDR1 reads SEHNR; CDR2 reads FQNEAQ (reference sequence). This CDR3 region has 18 residues. The full variable domain, rest sourced from reference TRBV7-9 and TRBJ2-3, is DTGVSQNPRHKITKRGQNVTFRCDPISEHNRLYWYRQTLGQGPEFLTYFQNEAQLEKSRLLSDRFSAERPKGSFSTLEIQRTEQGDSAMYLCASSPRRAAGELTDTQYFGPGTRLTVL.

J is TRBJ2-2 and V is TRBV19; D gene ambiguous. The CDR3 length is 18 residues. Germline assignment: CDR1 LNHDA and CDR2 SQIVND (reference sequence). V was cut by 3 bases and J by 1 base, with 18 bases left in between. CDR3 in amino acids: CASSMSVNWQVNTGELFF. CDR3 DNA sequence: TGTGCCAGTAGTATGTCGGTTAATTGGCAGGTGAACACCGGGGAGCTGTTTTTT.

The chain employs TRBV5-1 and TRBJ2-7, with D possibly TRBD2 on 5 matching bases. Trimming removed 1 base from V and 0 bases from J, with 5 bases in between. In germline, CDR1 is SGHRS, CDR2 YFSETQ. This CDR3 is built from 13 residues. Here the CDR3 DNA reads TGCGCCAGCAGCTTGCGGGGCTCCTACGAGCAGTACTTC. Its translation: CASSLRGSYEQYF.